Below, 17 T cell receptor beta chains from the same sample are listed, as sequenced in a study of shared clonotypes between healthy human individuals. Repertoires were generated with immunoSEQ multiplex PCR, while TCRdb's copy carries only in-frame clones and drops some. The data show over a million clones, roughly 96% seen once. The specimen sequenced was naive CD4+ T cells sorted from blood. Subset specified: CD45RA+ positively selected. All receptors come from a man between 25 and 39 years old in good health.

The chain couples TRBV6-6 to TRBJ2-1; possibly TRBD2 for D (6 bases). V was pared by 2 bases and J by 9 bases, with 17 bases between. This CDR3 has 15 residues. From germline, CDR1 is MNHNY and CDR2 SVGAGI (reference sequence). This chain's CDR3 is CASSYPDRDGSEQFF. DNA of the CDR3: TGTGCCAGCAGTTACCCGGACCGCGACGGGAGTGAGCAGTTCTTC.

The rearrangement joins TRBV19 to TRBJ2-4; D is uncertain. Germline values: CDR1 LNHDA, CDR2 SQIVND (reference sequence). Trimming removed 8 bases from V and 0 bases from J, with 11 bases in between. CDR3 length: 14 amino acids. CDR3 amino acids: CASSLGLAKNIQYF. The CDR3 DNA reads TGTGCCAGTTCTTTAGGGTTAGCCAAAAACATTCAGTACTTC.

This rearrangement joins TRBV10-1 to TRBJ2-5, with D maybe TRBD2 (6 bases). Looked up from germline, CDR1 is WNHNN and CDR2 is SYGVQD (reference sequence). The CDR3 length is 14 residues. Trimming shortened V by 2 bases and J by 1 base, and 8 bases separated the two germline ends. This CDR3 reads CASSEGGIQETQYF. Written as DNA, the CDR3 is TGCGCCAGCAGTGAGGGGGGGATCCAAGAGACCCAGTACTTC.

This clone came up once. The chain joins TRBV2 to TRBJ1-1, with a weak D call TRBD1 (5 bases). The CDR3 length is 13 residues. V lost 8 bases, J lost 7 bases, and 17 bases lay in between. CDR1 and CDR2 from the germline V gene are SNHLY and FYNNEI. The CDR3 is CASQGARGIEAFF. In DNA form, the CDR3 reads TGTGCCAGCCAAGGGGCTCGGGGGATTGAAGCTTTCTTT. The whole variable domain, remainder taken from reference TRBV2 and TRBJ1-1, is EPEVTQTPSHQVTQMGQEVILRCVPISNHLYFYWYRQILGQKVEFLVSFYNNEISEKSEIFDDQFSVERPDGSNFTLKIRSTKLEDSAMYFCASQGARGIEAFFGQGTRLTVV.

This clone was detected only once. This sample includes further DNA sequences coding for the same CDR3. The V gene is TRBV6-5, the J gene TRBJ2-5; unclear D gene. The CDR3 spans 13 residues. V lost 0 bases to trimming and J lost 4 bases, with 6 bases between them. The germline gives CDR1 MNHEY, CDR2 SVGAGI. CDR3 sequence (DNA): TGTGCCAGCAGTTACTCGATTCGAGAGACCCAGTACTTC. Protein product: CASSYSIRETQYF.

The chain is built from TRBV7-2 and TRBJ2-1; perhaps TRBD2 as D (6 bases). Germline CDR1 reads SGHTA; CDR2 reads FQGNSA. This CDR3 region has 17 residues. V gave up 6 bases and J gave up 2 bases, with 20 bases separating them. CDR3 sequence reads: CASRRADGRGAYNEQFF. DNA for the CDR3: TGTGCCAGCAGGCGCGCGGACGGGAGAGGTGCCTACAATGAGCAGTTCTTC.

V and J are TRBV9 and TRBJ2-2; possible D gene TRBD2, 5 bases. This CDR3 is built from 14 residues. The V gene's germline CDR1 is SGDLS and CDR2 YYNGEE. V lost 3 bases and J lost 3, with 9 bases in between. The CDR3 DNA follows: TGTGCCAGCAGCGGGACTGCCGACACCGGGGAGCTGTTTTTT. Its translation is CASSGTADTGELFF.

The chain has TRBV5-1 and TRBJ2-7; 10 bases match TRBD2. CDR1 and CDR2 (germline): SGHRS, YFSETQ. J was trimmed by 5 bases and V by 4 bases; bases with no gene match: 12. The CDR3 length is 16 residues. In nucleotides, the CDR3 is TGCGCCAGCAGCCAACGGATAAGCGGGAGGGCCCACGAGCAGTACTTC. Its translation is CASSQRISGRAHEQYF.

This rearrangement joins TRBV28 to TRBJ1-5; 11 nucleotides line up with TRBD1. The CDR3 contains 17 residues. With 4 bases clipped from V and 2 bases from J, the junction kept 7 bases outside the gene matches. Germline V lookup: CDR1 MDHEN, CDR2 SYDVKM. DNA for the CDR3: TGTGCCAGCAGTTCGTATACGGGACAGGGGGGCAATCAGCCCCAGCATTTT. Amino acid sequence: CASSSYTGQGGNQPQHF.

The chain links TRBV5-5 to TRBJ1-1; no clear D gene. V lost 4 bases and J 1 base, leaving 11 bases between the germline ends. Per germline, CDR1 SGHKS and CDR2 YYEKEE (reference sequence). This CDR3 has 14 residues. The CDR3 region is CASSKLGGNTEAFF. In DNA form, the CDR3 reads TGTGCCAGCAGCAAGCTGGGAGGGAACACTGAAGCTTTCTTT.

V and J are TRBV2 and TRBJ1-2; TRBD1 might be the D (6 bases). The germline V and J ends were trimmed by 7 bases and 4 bases, with 16 bases remaining between them. Germline lookup yields CDR1 SNHLY and CDR2 FYNNEI. CDR3 size: 14 residues. The CDR3: CASNKGGQAYGYTF. Written as DNA, the CDR3 is TGTGCCAGCAACAAGGGGGGACAAGCCTATGGCTACACCTTC.

In regard to this clone: The sample carries other DNA sequences with the same CDR3. The chain is built from TRBV6-1 and TRBJ2-2; no clear D. The germline V gene has CDR1 MNHNS and CDR2 SASEGT. This CDR3 has 14 residues. Trimming removed 2 bases from V and 2 bases from J, with 6 bases in between. As DNA, the CDR3 is TGTGCCAGCAGTGAAAGGGCCAACACCGGGGAGCTGTTTTTT. It specifies CASSERANTGELFF.

The rearrangement uses TRBV6-1 and TRBJ2-7; D not certain. Per germline, CDR1 MNHNS and CDR2 SASEGT. The V and J ends lost 8 bases and 3 bases respectively, with 14 bases between them. The length of the CDR3 is 13 residues. The CDR3: CASGLEHIYEQYF. As DNA, the CDR3 is TGTGCCAGCGGGCTGGAACACATCTACGAGCAGTACTTC.

V is TRBV27 and J is TRBJ2-7, with 9 bases fitting TRBD2. This CDR3 contains 18 residues. The germline V gene encodes CDR1 MNHEY and CDR2 SMNVEV (reference sequence). V lost 3 bases, J lost 2 bases, and 14 bases stayed unmatched. CDR3 in amino acids: CASSFVGLKAGGPYEQYF. The CDR3 nucleotides read TGTGCCAGCAGTTTCGTGGGACTCAAAGCGGGAGGTCCCTACGAGCAGTACTTC.

The genes are TRBV7-9 and TRBJ1-3; D not resolved. Trimming took 5 bases from V and 2 from J, leaving 10 bases between them. Germline loops: CDR1 SEHNR, CDR2 FQNEAQ (reference sequence). CDR3 size: 14 residues. The CDR3: CASSQRSTGNTIYF. The CDR3 DNA reads TGTGCCAGCAGCCAGAGGAGCACTGGAAACACCATATATTTT. Full variable domain (remainder filled in from reference TRBV7-9 and TRBJ1-3): DTGVSQNPRHKITKRGQNVTFRCDPISEHNRLYWYRQTLGQGPEFLTYFQNEAQLEKSRLLSDRFSAERPKGSFSTLEIQRTEQGDSAMYLCASSQRSTGNTIYFGEGSWLTVV.

The chain combines TRBV5-1 with TRBJ1-4; 7 bases line up with TRBD1. Per the germline V gene, CDR1 is SGHRS and CDR2 is YFSETQ. The CDR3 loop spans 15 amino acids. Trimming cost V 4 bases and J 6 bases; bases outside gene matches: 9. Here the CDR3 reads CASSDLGQSDEKLFF. The DNA of the CDR3 is TGCGCCAGCAGCGACCTGGGACAGTCGGATGAAAAACTGTTTTTT. Full variable domain (missing parts from reference TRBV5-1 and TRBJ1-4): KAGVTQTPRYLIKTRGQQVTLSCSPISGHRSVSWYQQTPGQGLQFLFEYFSETQRNKGNFPGRFSGRQFSNSRSEMNVSTLELGDSALYLCASSDLGQSDEKLFFGSGTQLSVL.

This chain joins TRBV9 and TRBJ2-1; TRBD2 matches at 8 bases. From germline, CDR1 is SGDLS and CDR2 YYNGEE. The CDR3 consists of 17 residues. The trim removed 4 bases at V and 7 bases at J, leaving 16 bases unmatched. DNA of the CDR3: TGTGCCAGCAGCTACCACCGGGGGGGGACTCACCTAAATGAGCAGTTCTTC. Translation: CASSYHRGGTHLNEQFF.